Described below is a single TCR beta chain sequence and its context. The data are from a study of Graves' ophthalmopathy and Graves' hyperthyroidism. Germline V gives CDR1 MNHEY, CDR2 SVGAGI. Trimming stripped 3 bases from V and 5 bases from J, with 17 bases between. CDR3 length equals 16 residues. Investigators amplified TCR beta CDR3 regions from RNA transcripts. The authors performed first-round RT-PCR with HTBI primers and then a second-round multiplex PCR. TCRdb re-called the multiplex PCR reads with MiXCR, one entry per CDR3 protein. The data show over a million distinct CDR3 sequences, with less than 45% seen just once and around 10% held by the top ten.

The source is an adult man with Graves' hyperthyroidism. The chain has TRBV6-5 and TRBJ1-5; weak D call: TRBD1 (5 bases). The sequencing input was peripheral blood or thyroid tissue (not recorded which). The CDR3 sequence: CASSYTQGPGDQPQHF. CDR3 DNA: TGTGCCAGCAGTTATACCCAGGGCCCGGGGGATCAGCCCCAGCATTTT.